The rows below give T cell receptor beta chains drawn from one sample of a study of shared clonotypes between healthy human individuals. The method was immunoSEQ multiplex PCR; TCRdb's version includes in-frame clones alone and lacks a portion of them. This sample carries about 1 million clones, about 74% of them seen once, and the ten largest clones take about 1.5%. Sequenced sample: memory CD4+ T cells sorted from blood. The receptor source for this set is a young man in good health. The CDR3 runs from the conserved cysteine through the conserved F or W. The D gene is left open where the match is weak. Clone size appears in some rows only: once, few, many, or a class for an expanded clone.

size: once
V: TRBV11-2
J: TRBJ2-7
D: .
length: 12
CDR3: CASSLGGFEQYF
DNA: TGTGCCAGCAGCTTAGGGGGCTTCGAGCAGTACTTC

size: .
V: TRBV5-1
J: TRBJ2-5
D: TRBD2
length: 16
CDR3: CASSLGLAGEWETQYF
DNA: TGCGCCAGCAGCCTGGGACTAGCGGGAGAGTGGGAGACCCAGTACTTC

size: .
V: TRBV27
J: TRBJ2-1
D: TRBD2
length: 17
CDR3: CASSSPGLAGGWNEQFF
DNA: TGTGCCAGCAGTTCCCCGGGACTAGCGGGAGGGTGGAATGAGCAGTTCTTC

size: .
V: TRBV10-3
J: TRBJ1-1
D: .
length: 14
CDR3: CAISESGRTGEAFF
DNA: TGTGCCATCAGTGAGTCAGGCAGGACTGGTGAAGCTTTCTTT

size: .
V: TRBV20-1
J: TRBJ2-7
D: .
length: 11
CDR3: CSASGPLEQYF
DNA: TGCAGTGCCTCCGGACCATTAGAGCAGTACTTC

size: .
V: TRBV2
J: TRBJ2-5
D: TRBD1
length: 15
CDR3: CASSEAGGRQETQYF
DNA: TGTGCCAGCAGTGAGGCAGGGGGTCGACAAGAGACCCAGTACTTC

size: once
V: TRBV29-1
J: TRBJ2-7
D: TRBD1
length: 12
CDR3: CSVGQGSPEQYF
DNA: TGCAGCGTGGGACAGGGGTCCCCTGAGCAGTACTTC

size: few
V: TRBV5-4
J: TRBJ2-1
D: TRBD2
length: 17
CDR3: CASSSRTSGGGYNEQFF
DNA: TGTGCCAGCAGCTCGAGGACTAGCGGGGGGGGCTACAATGAGCAGTTCTTC

size: many
V: TRBV6-5
J: TRBJ1-2
D: .
length: 13
CDR3: CASRPTGPRGYTF
DNA: TGTGCCAGCAGACCGACAGGTCCTAGGGGCTACACCTTC

size: .
V: TRBV2
J: TRBJ1-2
D: TRBD1
length: 14
CDR3: CASTDRGRVYGYTF
DNA: TGTGCCAGCACGGACAGGGGGCGAGTCTATGGCTACACCTTC